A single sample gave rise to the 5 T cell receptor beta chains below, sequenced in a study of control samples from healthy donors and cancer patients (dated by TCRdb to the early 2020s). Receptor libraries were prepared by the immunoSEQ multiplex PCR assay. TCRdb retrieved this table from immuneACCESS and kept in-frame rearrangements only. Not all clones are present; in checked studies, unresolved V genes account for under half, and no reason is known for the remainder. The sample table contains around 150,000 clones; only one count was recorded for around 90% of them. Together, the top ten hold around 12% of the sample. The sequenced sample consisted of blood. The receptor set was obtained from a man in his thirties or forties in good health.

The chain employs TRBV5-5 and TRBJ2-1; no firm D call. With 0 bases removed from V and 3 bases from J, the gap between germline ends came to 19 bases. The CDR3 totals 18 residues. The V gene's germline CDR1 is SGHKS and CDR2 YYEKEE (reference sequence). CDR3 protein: CASSLADYSPRYYNEQFF. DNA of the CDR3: TGTGCCAGCAGCTTGGCCGATTATTCCCCAAGGTACTACAATGAGCAGTTCTTC.

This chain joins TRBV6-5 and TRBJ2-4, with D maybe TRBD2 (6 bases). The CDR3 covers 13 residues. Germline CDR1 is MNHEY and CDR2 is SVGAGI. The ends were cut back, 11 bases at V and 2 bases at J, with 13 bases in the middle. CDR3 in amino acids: CASPGRPKNIQYF. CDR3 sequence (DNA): TGTGCCTCCCCCGGGAGACCCAAAAACATTCAGTACTTC.

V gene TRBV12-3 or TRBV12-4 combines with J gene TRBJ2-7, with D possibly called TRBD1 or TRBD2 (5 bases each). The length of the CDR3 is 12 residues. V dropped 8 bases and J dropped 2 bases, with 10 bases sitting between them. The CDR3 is CASGDLAYEQYF. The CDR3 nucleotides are TGTGCCAGCGGGGACCTCGCCTACGAGCAGTACTTC.

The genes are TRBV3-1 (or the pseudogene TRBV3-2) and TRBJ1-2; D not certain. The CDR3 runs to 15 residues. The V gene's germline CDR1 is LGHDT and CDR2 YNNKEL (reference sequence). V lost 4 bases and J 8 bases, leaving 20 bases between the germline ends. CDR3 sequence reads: CASSLREATIGGYTF. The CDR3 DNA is TGTGCCAGCAGCCTTAGGGAGGCGACAATAGGAGGCTACACCTTC.

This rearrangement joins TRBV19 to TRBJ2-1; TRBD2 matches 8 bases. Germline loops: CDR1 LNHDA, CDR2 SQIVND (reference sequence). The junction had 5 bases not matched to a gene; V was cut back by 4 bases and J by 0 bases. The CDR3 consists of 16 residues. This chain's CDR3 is CASSRSGGSSYNEQFF. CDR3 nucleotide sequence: TGTGCCAGTAGTAGGAGCGGGGGAAGCTCCTACAATGAGCAGTTCTTC. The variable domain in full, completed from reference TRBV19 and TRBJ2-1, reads DGGITQSPKYLFRKEGQNVTLSCEQNLNHDAMYWYRQDPGQGLRLIYYSQIVNDFQKGDIAEGYSVSREKKESFPLTVTSAQKNPTAFYLCASSRSGGSSYNEQFFGPGTRLTVL.